This T cell receptor beta chain was profiled in a study of cytomegalovirus exposure and HLA in healthy donors. In this sample, this clone turned up once. Its matching antigen is unknown. CDR1 is SQVTM and CDR2 is ANQGSEA in the germline V gene. This CDR3 is built from 14 residues. With 1 base removed from V and 2 bases from J, the gap between germline ends came to 11 bases. PCR was performed using 60 Vbeta and 13 Jbeta primers. Measured with immunoSEQ multiplex PCR; TCRdb has only the in-frame clones, and not every one. The sample carries about 140,000 clones, approximately 71% recorded once. Findings and limits, study-wide: Some highly shared sequence variants likely arose as a pipeline artifact. Among TCR beta chains, those listed as cytomegalovirus-associated numbered under 200. Previous analysis showed most TCR beta V segments were productive about 87% or about 30% of the time.

The genes are TRBV29-1 and TRBJ1-1; D perhaps matches TRBD1 (6 bases). Sequencing was performed on PBMCs. The receptor was derived from a woman between 45 and 60 years old in good health and CMV-seronegative. The CDR3 DNA follows: TGCAGCGTTGAAGGGACAGCCTTTAACACTGAAGCTTTCTTT. Amino acid sequence: CSVEGTAFNTEAFF.